This T cell receptor beta chain was retrieved from a study of T cells after yellow fever vaccination. The study, taken as a whole, reports: Researchers cautioned that FACS-sorted repertoires could harbor abundant clonotypes contaminating from the bulk population.

TCRdb re-derived calls from the 5' RACE reads in MiXCR, one entry per CDR3 protein. The sample consists of hundreds of thousands of distinct CDR3 sequences, 7.5% to 9.5% of them appearing once. This clonotype has more than one count but fewer than ten. Its antigen remains unknown. V was trimmed by 1 base and J by 7 bases, leaving 13 bases between them. This CDR3 has 15 amino acids. Germline V lookup: CDR1 SGHVS, CDR2 FNYEAQ. The sequences come from CD4+ T cells sorted from PBMCs, collected 5 days after the yellow fever booster vaccination. The V call is TRBV7-6, the J call TRBJ2-2, with D uncertain. This sequence originates from a man younger than 35 who received the YFV17D yellow fever vaccine. The CDR3 DNA sequence: TGTGCCAGCAGCTTAGTCAGACCACAGATCGGGGAGCTGTTTTTT. It codes for CASSLVRPQIGELFF.